This T cell receptor (beta chain) emerged from a study of technical replicates of blood from a handful of donors (dated by TCRdb to about 2017). V was cut back by 5 bases and J by 2 bases, leaving a gap of 26 bases between them. Looking up the germline V gene yields CDR1 MDHEN and CDR2 SYDVKM. Its CDR3 holds 19 amino acids, cysteine through phenylalanine. Just the 57-base CDR3 DNA is kept, in frame starting at base 1. Library generation was performed with the immunoSEQ multiplex PCR assay. TCRdb re-hosts the immuneACCESS table, in-frame sequences only. Its copies lack some clones; in the studies checked, an unresolved V gene accounts for under half of them, and the cause for the rest is not known. This sample comprises around 86,000 clones, approximately 97% of them detected only once. The ten largest make up more than 0.15% of the sample. About this clone: Its cognate antigen has yet to be identified. No much larger clonotype is one base removed from it; base qualities were not supplied.

The TCR was taken from a human donor in good health. The V and J genes are TRBV28 and TRBJ2-3; matching of 6 bases hints at TRBD1 as the D gene. The sequencing sample was made of T cells isolated from PBMCs. The encoded CDR3 is CASSIKDPRQALTTDTQYF. The nucleotide sequence is given as TGTGCCAGCAGTATAAAAGACCCCCGACAGGCATTGACCACAGATACGCAGTATTTT.